This entry concerns a single T cell receptor beta chain. Per the original data handling: Amplification of reference gene primers was used by the study to estimate nucleated cell counts. The method was immunoSEQ multiplex PCR; TCRdb's version includes in-frame clones alone and lacks a portion of them. V and J calls and clone size are those listed in that table; D and trimming were worked out from the DNA. The sample lists about 120,000 clones; approximately 87% were seen once. The germline CDR1 and CDR2 sequences are LGHDT and YNNKEL (reference sequence). V lost 1 base to trimming and J lost 2 bases; unmatched junction nucleotides: 2. The CDR3 is made up of 15 amino acids. This record belongs to a study of blood T cell repertoires in COVID-19. Study in general: Sample material is recorded as cDNA or gDNA derived from T cells, B-cell-depleted T cells, or PBMCs.

The chain combines TRBV3-1 (or the pseudogene TRBV3-2) with TRBJ2-7; 10 positions match TRBD1. The sequence was obtained from a man in his 60s with acute or convalescent COVID-19. Sample: peripheral blood. The CDR3 DNA is TGTGCCAGCAGCCAAGGGACAGGGGGACCCTACGAGCAGTACTTC. Its protein is CASSQGTGGPYEQYF.